This T cell receptor beta chain was sequenced during a study of pediatric ulcerative colitis. Sequencing was performed with immunoSEQ multiplex PCR; in TCRdb, only in-frame clones are kept and a portion is missing. The profile covers 17,000 or so clones, with just under 75% appearing a single time and about 3.5% taken by the ten largest. To note about this clone: No antigen is known for it.

The study, taken as a whole, reports: Acute severe colitis showed lower rectal diversity from clonal expansions. Blood samples from two patients yielded substantially fewer templates and were excluded from blood-rectal overlap analysis. Rectal pinch biopsies may have included blood-derived T cells, especially in patients with overt colitis.

Trimming took off 8 bases at V and 3 bases at J, with 18 bases between the two ends. Germline V gene sequence: CDR1 SNHLY, CDR2 FYNNEI. CDR3 length: 15 residues. Rectal tissue came from one to two pinch biopsies taken at colonoscopy. The diagnostic colonoscopy in ulcerative colitis patients preceded any immunosuppressive treatment. Sequencing was carried out using gut tissue. The chain has TRBV2 and TRBJ2-3; either TRBD1 or TRBD2 may fit D (5 bases each). The source is a girl between 5 and 17 years old with moderate ulcerative colitis. The CDR3 DNA follows: TGTGCCAGCGGGGGTAGTGGCCACGGAACAGATACGCAGTATTTT. Protein: CASGGSGHGTDTQYF.